The 20 T cell receptor beta chains below all came from one sample that was sequenced in a study of T-cell reconstitution after alpha-beta-depleted transplantation in children (dated by TCRdb to between 2015 and 2016). These TCRs' antigens remain unknown. The library was produced with PCR. Reads for this sample came from an Illumina HiSeq 2500. TCR libraries were prepared with molecular barcoding, using unique molecular identifiers to normalize TCRbeta repertoire quantification. The public sequencing data were trimmed at Q25 with fastp and processed into clonotypes with MiXCR by TCRdb, which kept only in-frame beta chains. Identical CDR3 protein sequences are pooled into one entry, listed with their most common genes and DNA. The sample table shows about 290,000 distinct CDR3 sequences, and nearly 8% are seen once. The top ten constitute 9.1% of the sample. Overall results and qualifications from the work: The frequencies of hyperexpanded clones fell over the following months, and after one year, T-cell counts and TCRbeta diversity were mostly attributed to newly produced T cells.

This specimen's treatment or condition label, per the study, means: allogeneic hematopoietic cell transplantation with graft depleted of TCRalphabeta T cells and CD19 B cells. The sample in question was peripheral blood, obtained 360 days after TCRalphabeta/CD19-depleted stem cell transplant. The receptors originated from a female patient aged 2 to 10 who had a stem cell transplant for Fanconi anemia, so the T cells may come from the graft donor.

This clonotype was seen many times. The V gene is TRBV29-1, the J gene TRBJ2-5, with 16 positions matching TRBD2. Germline loops: CDR1 SQVTM, CDR2 ANQGSEA. The CDR3 totals 17 residues. Losses at the gene ends were 6 bases for V and 5 bases for J; bases not matched to a gene: 12. In DNA, the CDR3 is TGCAGCGTCGCGGGACTAGCGGGGGGGCCGCTTTGGGAGACCCAGTACTTC. This encodes CSVAGLAGGPLWETQYF. The full variable domain, completed using reference TRBV29-1 and TRBJ2-5, is SAVISQKPSRDICQRGTSLTIQCQVDSQVTMMFWYRQQPGQSLTLIATANQGSEATYESGFVIDKFPISRPNLTFSTLTVSNMSPEDSSIYLCSVAGLAGGPLWETQYFGPGTRLLVL.

In its sample, this clonotype was seen many times. The rearrangement joins TRBV10-3 to TRBJ1-1, with D unresolved. The V end lost 0 bases, the J end lost 1 base, and 9 bases lay between the germline ends. Germline V CDR1 and CDR2: ENHRY, SYGVKD. The CDR3 is 15 amino acids. This CDR3 is CAISESFRGNTEAFF. As DNA, the CDR3 is TGTGCCATCAGTGAGTCGTTCAGAGGGAACACTGAAGCTTTCTTT.

At least ten counts were recorded for this clonotype. The chain couples TRBV7-2 to TRBJ2-5; D gene ambiguous. Germline V CDR1 and CDR2: SGHTA, FQGNSA. The CDR3 is 13 amino acids. The V end lost 2 bases, the J end lost 2 bases, and 6 bases lay between the germline ends. CDR3 sequence (DNA): TGTGCCAGCAGCTTACTGATACAAGAGACCCAGTACTTC. Encoded protein: CASSLLIQETQYF.

This clonotype was counted ten times or more. The chain employs TRBV7-9 and TRBJ2-5; D gene ambiguous. From germline, CDR1 is SEHNR and CDR2 FQNEAQ (reference sequence). There are 13 residues in the CDR3. V shed 3 bases and J shed 3 bases, with 8 bases lying between them. The CDR3 is CASSLWQKETQYF. For the CDR3, the DNA is TGTGCCAGCAGCTTGTGGCAGAAAGAGACCCAGTACTTC.

The chain carries TRBV20-1 and TRBJ1-3, with unresolved D. Germline V CDR1 and CDR2: DFQATT, SNEGSKA (reference sequence). Trimming shortened V by 4 bases and J by 2 bases, and 3 bases separated the two germline ends. This CDR3 comprises 11 residues. The CDR3 DNA sequence: TGCAGTGCTACTACTGGAAACACCATATATTTT. It yields the protein CSATTGNTIYF.

This clonotype was detected many times. The chain joins TRBV12-3 or TRBV12-4 to TRBJ2-2; 7 bases are a match to TRBD2. After removal of 5 bases from V and 1 base from J, the junction contained 10 bases not matched to a gene. The CDR3 totals 17 residues. The CDR3 loop is CASSPRLAAKNTGELFF. The DNA for the CDR3 is TGTGCCAGCAGTCCCCGGCTAGCGGCCAAGAACACCGGGGAGCTGTTTTTT.

This chain joins TRBV19 and TRBJ2-2, with D hard to call. The V and J ends lost 9 bases and 5 bases respectively, with 10 bases between them. The length of the CDR3 is 12 residues. CDR1 is LNHDA, CDR2 SQIVND, per germline (reference sequence). Here the CDR3 reads CASLRWTGELFF. In DNA, the CDR3 is TGTGCCAGCCTAAGGTGGACCGGGGAGCTGTTTTTT. Full variable domain (remainder filled in from reference TRBV19 and TRBJ2-2): DGGITQSPKYLFRKEGQNVTLSCEQNLNHDAMYWYRQDPGQGLRLIYYSQIVNDFQKGDIAEGYSVSREKKESFPLTVTSAQKNPTAFYLCASLRWTGELFFGEGSRLTVL.

This clonotype was recorded a few times. J is TRBJ2-3 and V is TRBV7-3; 10 bases line up with TRBD1. The ends lost 5 bases at V and 1 base at J; junction bases unmatched: 6. The CDR3 loop spans 16 amino acids. Germline CDR1 SGHTA, CDR2 FQGTGA. The CDR3, as DNA: TGTGCCAGCAGCCCGGGACAGGGGATCGGCACAGATACGCAGTATTTT. This encodes CASSPGQGIGTDTQYF.

This chain links TRBV18 with TRBJ2-2; D is ambiguous. The germline V gene has CDR1 KGHSH and CDR2 LQKENI. Trimming removed 8 bases from V and 4 bases from J, with 11 bases in between. This CDR3 is 13 amino acids long. Here the CDR3 reads CASTLSATGELFF. CDR3 DNA sequence: TGTGCCAGCACGCTCTCAGCCACCGGGGAGCTGTTTTTT.

This clonotype occurred many times. The rearrangement links TRBV27 to TRBJ2-3; D may match TRBD1 or TRBD2 (5 bases each). The V end was cut by 2 bases, the J end by 8 bases, with 14 bases between. Germline V CDR1 and CDR2: MNHEY, SMNVEV (reference sequence). This CDR3 contains 14 residues. The CDR3 loop is CASSLAPPGGTQYF. In DNA form, the CDR3 reads TGTGCCAGCAGTTTAGCCCCCCCTGGGGGTACGCAGTATTTT.

The table lists this clonotype with a few counts. The genes are TRBV6-5 and TRBJ1-1, with 7 bases identical to TRBD1. From germline, CDR1 is MNHEY and CDR2 SVGAGI. The CDR3 is made up of 15 amino acids. V dropped 5 bases and J dropped 6; count of bases not matched to a gene: 12. The CDR3 here is CASSNVRDRLPEAFF. Here the CDR3 DNA reads TGTGCCAGCAGTAACGTACGGGACAGACTACCTGAAGCTTTCTTT.

At least ten counts were recorded for this clonotype. The V call is TRBV10-3, the J call TRBJ2-7; possibly TRBD1 for D (6 bases). V was trimmed by 7 bases and J by 7 bases, leaving 20 bases between them. Germline loops: CDR1 ENHRY, CDR2 SYGVKD. CDR3 length equals 14 residues. CDR3 sequence reads: CAIINGGTVWEQYV. The CDR3 nucleotides read TGTGCCATCATCAATGGGGGCACCGTCTGGGAGCAGTACGTC.

The sample holds many counts of this clonotype. This CDR3 reads CATETESSGNTIYF. As DNA, the CDR3 is TGTGCCACTGAGACTGAAAGCTCTGGAAACACCATATATTTT. This rearrangement joins TRBV12-3 or TRBV12-4 to TRBJ1-3; D call uncertain. The V end lost 10 bases, the J end lost 0 bases, and 13 bases lay between the germline ends. CDR3 size: 14 residues.

A few counts support this clonotype. This chain connects TRBV6-1 to TRBJ2-7, with 8 bases matching TRBD1. V trimming: 6 bases; J trimming: 2 bases; junction bases outside the gene matches: 6. Germline lookup yields CDR1 MNHNS and CDR2 SASEGT. The CDR3 has 14 amino acids. CDR3 loop: CASSPPDRAYEQYV. The CDR3 DNA reads as TGTGCCAGCAGCCCACCGGACAGGGCCTACGAGCAGTACGTC.

A remark on this clonotype: In this CDR3 the conserved last residue, phenylalanine or tryptophan, is missing, so a read error is likely. The chain combines TRBV20-1 with TRBJ1-1, with D possibly matching TRBD1 (6 bases). The V gene lost 5 bases and the J gene lost 8 bases, with 12 bases spanning the gap. Germline CDR1 is DFQATT and CDR2 is SNEGSKA (reference sequence). The CDR3 spans 11 residues. The CDR3 region has the DNA TGCAGTGCTCGGAAGACAGGCGAAGCTTTCTGT. This sequence encodes CSARKTGEAFC.

This chain links TRBV11-2 with TRBJ1-1; unclear D gene. The CDR3 runs to 16 residues. Germline values: CDR1 SGHAT, CDR2 FQNNGV. Trimming shortened V by 0 bases and J by 1 base, and 12 bases separated the two germline ends. Here the CDR3 reads CASSLDLFEGNTEAFF. Here the CDR3 DNA reads TGTGCCAGCAGCTTAGATCTGTTTGAGGGGAACACTGAAGCTTTCTTT.

This clonotype was recorded many times. The rearrangement joins TRBV5-1 to TRBJ2-3; D unresolved. V lost 2 bases to trimming and J lost 2 bases, with 12 bases between them. The germline CDR1 and CDR2 sequences are SGHRS and YFSETQ. This CDR3 comprises 15 residues. CDR3 in amino acids: CASSFLGGFTDTQYF. The DNA for the CDR3 is TGCGCCAGCAGCTTCCTTGGCGGTTTCACAGATACGCAGTATTTT.

The CDR3 protein is CASKSGANQPQHF. Here the CDR3 DNA reads TGTGCCAGCAAATCGGGGGCAAATCAGCCCCAGCATTTT. The chain has TRBV28 and TRBJ1-5; tentatively, D is TRBD1 (6 bases). V was pared by 7 bases and J by 4 bases, with 11 bases between. The CDR3 is made up of 13 amino acids. The V gene's germline CDR1 is MDHEN and CDR2 SYDVKM.

Notes on this clonotype: This could be a read error, since a much larger clone is one nucleotide away. This chain links TRBV20-1 with TRBJ1-2; the match to TRBD1 covers 7 bases. The CDR3 consists of 13 residues. The germline CDR1 and CDR2 sequences are DFQATT and SNEGSKA (reference sequence). J lost 0 bases, V lost 3 bases, and 1 base had no gene match. As DNA, the CDR3 is TGCAGTGCTAGGACAGGGTCTAACTATGGCTACACCTTC. It encodes CSARTGSNYGYTF.

This clonotype was detected ten times or more. This sequence joins TRBV10-2 and TRBJ2-5, with D unclear. The germline CDR1 and CDR2 sequences are WSHSY and SAAADI. The V gene lost 3 bases and the J gene lost 5 bases, with 4 bases spanning the gap. The CDR3 has 11 residues. As DNA, the CDR3 is TGCGCCAGCAGTGACGGGGAGACCCAGTACTTC. Amino acid sequence: CASSDGETQYF.